The clone carrying this TCR beta chain was observed many times. The treatment is: randomized to nivolumab then ipilimumab (arm A) or the reverse (arm B). This entry belongs to a study of sequential checkpoint blockade in melanoma. Clones were sequenced by immunoSEQ multiplex PCR, and TCRdb holds only the in-frame ones, with some missing. The sample contains over 5,000 clones, 20% to 30% of which appear only once. Germline-derived CDR1 and CDR2 are MNHGY and SAAAGT. The CDR3 extends over 15 amino acids. The V end lost 5 bases, the J end lost 0 bases, and 14 bases lay between the germline ends. The sequence came from a human donor with melanoma. The sequences come from tumor tissue (inferred from file names), collected from a patient given nivolumab and ipilimumab in sequence. The chain uses TRBV6-8 and TRBJ2-7; no definite D call. The CDR3 DNA reads TGTGCCAGCAGTGTCTTCTCCGGAGTCTCCTACGAGCAGTACTTC. Its translation: CASSVFSGVSYEQYF.